This TCR beta chain was sequenced in a study of blood T cell repertoires in COVID-19. Study details: T cells, B-cell-depleted T cells, or PBMCs provided the cDNA or gDNA that served as material.

In the study's own analysis: Estimated nucleated cell counts came from reference gene primer amplification. The data were produced by immunoSEQ multiplex PCR, yet TCRdb's version contains in-frame clones alone and is incomplete. For V, J and clone size, that table is used; D and trimming come from the DNA. This table holds 80,000 to 130,000 clones, roughly nine tenths found once. The origin of this receptor is a man in his fifties or sixties with acute or convalescent COVID-19. The sample was peripheral blood.

The chain's CDR3 is CATGTGKLREQYF. The CDR3 DNA sequence: TGTGCCACCGGGACAGGCAAGCTGCGCGAGCAGTACTTC. J is TRBJ2-7 and V is TRBV19, with 8 bases aligning to TRBD1. There are 13 residues in the CDR3. The germline V gene encodes CDR1 LNHDA and CDR2 SQIVND (reference sequence). Trimming at V came to 10 bases and at J to 6 bases, leaving 11 bases not matched to a gene. Drawing the rest from reference TRBV19 and TRBJ2-7, the complete variable domain is DGGITQSPKYLFRKEGQNVTLSCEQNLNHDAMYWYRQDPGQGLRLIYYSQIVNDFQKGDIAEGYSVSREKKESFPLTVTSAQKNPTAFYLCATGTGKLREQYFGPGTRLTVT.